Listed here are 23 T cell receptor beta chains from one sample, sequenced in a study of T cells after yellow fever vaccination. TCRdb re-called the 5' RACE reads through MiXCR, storing one row per CDR3 protein. The repertoire holds roughly 350,000 distinct CDR3 sequences, with approximately 4% as singletons. Sequencing used PBMCs, obtained 5 days after the yellow fever booster vaccination. The receptors were sampled from a man aged 18-30 years who received the YFV17D yellow fever vaccine.

At least ten counts were recorded for this clonotype. The gene calls are TRBV20-1 and TRBJ2-5; the D is unclear. Germline V gene data show CDR1 as DFQATT and CDR2 as SNEGSKA (reference sequence). Between the trimmed V and J ends, which lost 0 bases and 3 bases, there was a span of 5 bases. This CDR3 spans 12 amino acids. CDR3 nucleotides: TGCAGTGCTAGAGAGGTTGAAGAGACCCAGTACTTC. As protein: CSAREVEETQYF.

This clonotype was recorded at least ten times. The genes are TRBV7-2 and TRBJ2-4; TRBD2 might be the D (6 bases). From germline, CDR1 is SGHTA and CDR2 FQGNSA. V was trimmed by 3 bases and J by 7 bases, leaving 10 bases between them. The CDR3 loop spans 13 amino acids. The CDR3 DNA reads as TGTGCCAGCAGCTTCGGGGGATCGAACATTCAGTACTTC. Protein product: CASSFGGSNIQYF.

This clonotype was seen many times. The gene calls are TRBV27 and TRBJ2-7, with TRBD1 matching 7 bases. V dropped 6 bases and J dropped 7; count of bases not matched to a gene: 6. The CDR3 extends over 12 amino acids. Germline V lookup: CDR1 MNHEY, CDR2 SMNVEV (reference sequence). The CDR3 spells CASSITGEEQYF. Written as DNA, the CDR3 is TGTGCCAGCAGCATAACAGGGGAGGAGCAGTACTTC.

The table lists this clonotype with a few counts. V usage is TRBV20-1 and J usage is TRBJ1-2; possibly TRBD1 for D (5 bases). The germline V gene encodes CDR1 DFQATT and CDR2 SNEGSKA (reference sequence). V dropped 3 bases and J dropped 0 bases, with 17 bases sitting between them. The CDR3 loop spans 16 amino acids. CDR3 nucleotides: TGCAGTGCTAGGAATCCCTACACAGGAACTAACTATGGCTACACCTTC. It is translated as CSARNPYTGTNYGYTF.

This clonotype was observed a few times. The V gene is TRBV29-1, the J gene TRBJ2-3, with TRBD1 identical over 8 bases. The CDR3 runs 13 residues. J was trimmed by 2 bases and V by 7 bases; bases with no gene match: 5. Germline V lookup: CDR1 SQVTM, CDR2 ANQGSEA. DNA for the CDR3: TGCAGCGCCAACAGGGGGAACACAGATACGCAGTATTTT. Protein product: CSANRGNTDTQYF.

The J gene is TRBJ2-3, the V gene TRBV7-3, with D maybe TRBD1 (6 bases). Germline-derived CDR1 and CDR2 are SGHTA and FQGTGA. With 8 bases removed from V and 3 bases from J, the gap between germline ends came to 15 bases. The CDR3 is 14 residues long. The DNA of the CDR3 is TGTGCCAGCCGTAGAGGGGGTCCAACAGATACGCAGTATTTT. It specifies CASRRGGPTDTQYF.

At least ten counts were recorded for this clonotype. V usage is TRBV6-6 and J usage is TRBJ2-7; the match to TRBD2 covers 9 bases. Germline CDR1 and CDR2: MNHNY and SVGAGI (reference sequence). With V trimmed by 2 bases and J by 5 bases, 13 bases remained unmatched. The CDR3 sequence is 17 residues long. DNA for the CDR3: TGTGCCAGCAGTTACGCTCCTAGCGGGGCATTCGTACACGAGCAGTACTTC. Translation: CASSYAPSGAFVHEQYF.

The chain recombines TRBV9 with TRBJ1-6; D is unclear. Looked up from germline, CDR1 is SGDLS and CDR2 is YYNGEE. This CDR3 has 15 amino acids. Trimming cost V 0 bases and J 5 bases, with 9 bases left between them. The CDR3 DNA reads as TGTGCCAGCAGCGTAGTCGGGGAAGATAATTCACCCCTCCACTTT. Its translation is CASSVVGEDNSPLHF.

This clonotype appeared a few times. The chain has TRBV20-1 and TRBJ2-3, with D tentatively TRBD2 (6 bases). Germline loops: CDR1 DFQATT, CDR2 SNEGSKA (reference sequence). This CDR3 is 13 amino acids long. The CDR3 loop is CTTWDSFTDTQYF. CDR3 DNA: TGCACCACCTGGGACTCCTTCACAGATACGCAGTATTTT.

The chain employs TRBV7-8 and TRBJ2-2; the D gene could be TRBD1 or TRBD2 (5 bases each). Germline V lookup: CDR1 SGHVS, CDR2 FQNEAQ. The CDR3 totals 21 residues. Trimming left V 0 bases short and J 7 bases short, with 30 bases between. CDR3 region: CASSLARGKVLTRPRGGELFF. In nucleotides, the CDR3 is TGTGCCAGCAGCTTAGCGAGGGGAAAGGTGCTGACTCGACCCCGGGGCGGGGAGCTGTTTTTT.

This clonotype appeared a few times. The rearrangement joins TRBV9 to TRBJ2-3; 7 nucleotides agree with TRBD1. The V gene's germline CDR1 is SGDLS and CDR2 YYNGEE. Trimming at V came to 4 bases and at J to 2 bases, leaving 10 bases not matched to a gene. This CDR3 is built from 16 residues. CDR3 nucleotides: TGTGCCAGCAGCCTTTACCGGGACAGACACACAGATACGCAGTATTTT. It specifies CASSLYRDRHTDTQYF.

Many counts were recorded for this clonotype. This sequence joins TRBV4-3 and TRBJ1-6; maybe TRBD1 (5 bases). The germline V gene has CDR1 LGHNA and CDR2 YSLEER. The V gene lost 4 bases and the J gene lost 7 bases, with 17 bases spanning the gap. The CDR3 has 16 residues. CDR3 sequence: CASSRAREGGNSPLHF. CDR3 in DNA: TGCGCCAGCAGCCGGGCCAGGGAGGGCGGGAATTCACCCCTCCACTTT.

This rearrangement joins TRBV5-4 to TRBJ2-1; 7 bases line up with TRBD2. The CDR3 loop spans 13 amino acids. Germline-derived CDR1 and CDR2 are SGHNT and YYREEE (reference sequence). Trimming cost V 4 bases and J 8 bases; bases outside gene matches: 6. This CDR3 reads CASSPGLEYEQFF. CDR3 nucleotide sequence: TGTGCCAGCAGCCCTGGACTAGAATATGAGCAGTTCTTC.

A few counts support this clonotype. V usage is TRBV5-1 and J usage is TRBJ2-3, with D perhaps TRBD2 (6 bases). Germline V CDR1 and CDR2: SGHRS, YFSETQ. This CDR3 is built from 17 residues. V lost 0 bases to trimming and J lost 4 bases, with 18 bases between them. CDR3 DNA sequence: TGCGCCAGCAGCTTGGCGACCGGGACTGCGGGCCCAGATACGCAGTATTTT. Protein sequence: CASSLATGTAGPDTQYF.

This clonotype was seen only a few times. The V gene is TRBV6-5, the J gene TRBJ1-1; weak D call: TRBD1 (6 bases). Germline CDR1 is MNHEY and CDR2 is SVGAGI. This CDR3 region has 14 residues. V was pared by 5 bases and J by 1 base, with 11 bases between. The CDR3 is CASSPQTGNTEAFF. The CDR3 DNA sequence: TGTGCCAGCAGTCCTCAGACAGGGAACACTGAAGCTTTCTTT.

The chain couples TRBV12-3 or TRBV12-4 to TRBJ2-7; 8 bases map to TRBD1. Trimming removed 9 bases from V and 5 bases from J; junction bases left unmatched: 6. There are 12 residues in the CDR3. CDR3 DNA: TGTGCCAGTGCGCAGGGGGCACACGAGCAGTACTTC. Translation gives CASAQGAHEQYF.

The chain has TRBV9 and TRBJ2-7; D is perhaps TRBD1 (5 bases). CDR3 length: 15 residues. The germline V and J ends were trimmed by 0 bases and 3 bases, with 13 bases remaining between them. CDR1 and CDR2 (germline): SGDLS, YYNGEE. In DNA, the CDR3 is TGTGCCAGCAGCGTAGCTTCCCTCAGGGTCTACGAGCAGTACGTC. Translation: CASSVASLRVYEQYV.

Only a few counts were recorded for this clonotype. V usage is TRBV5-4 and J usage is TRBJ2-5; the match to TRBD2 covers 8 bases. The V segment lost 2 bases and the J segment 6 bases; nucleotides outside the gene matches: 9. This CDR3 contains 15 residues. Germline lookup yields CDR1 SGHNT and CDR2 YYREEE (reference sequence). The CDR3 nucleotides read TGTGCCAGCAGCTTTCGGACCGGGGGGGCGCAGACCCAGTACTTC. Translated: CASSFRTGGAQTQYF.

This clonotype appeared many times. V and J are TRBV5-1 and TRBJ2-7, with a weak D call TRBD1 (6 bases). Germline V lookup: CDR1 SGHRS, CDR2 YFSETQ. The CDR3 extends over 15 amino acids. V dropped 4 bases and J dropped 3 bases, with 17 bases sitting between them. In DNA form, the CDR3 reads TGCGCCAGCAGCCTTGGTGGGGGCGTTGGCTACGAGCAGTACTTC. This translates into CASSLGGGVGYEQYF.

The sample holds a few counts of this clonotype. The chain carries TRBV7-2 and TRBJ1-5; D not resolved. Germline CDR1 and CDR2: SGHTA and FQGNSA. The V end lost 7 bases, the J end lost 1 base, and 11 bases lay between the germline ends. The CDR3 runs 14 residues. Here the CDR3 reads CASMKGASNQPQHF. Here the CDR3 DNA reads TGTGCCAGCATGAAGGGAGCGAGCAATCAGCCCCAGCATTTT.

The chain employs TRBV20-1 and TRBJ2-5; 7 bases agree with TRBD2. The CDR3 consists of 16 residues. Per germline, CDR1 DFQATT and CDR2 SNEGSKA (reference sequence). The trim removed 2 bases at V and 5 bases at J, leaving 14 bases unmatched. The CDR3 sequence: CSARSEAASGPETQYF. The CDR3 DNA is TGCAGTGCTAGATCGGAGGCTGCTAGCGGCCCCGAGACCCAGTACTTC.

This clonotype was counted a few times. This chain links TRBV12-3 or TRBV12-4 with TRBJ2-7; no definite D call. The germline V and J ends were trimmed by 0 bases and 4 bases, with 10 bases remaining between them. CDR3 length: 14 residues. CDR3 region: CASSLAPSRYEQYF. The CDR3 bases are TGTGCCAGCAGTTTAGCCCCATCCCGGTACGAGCAGTACTTC.

This clonotype was counted at least ten times. This chain connects TRBV19 to TRBJ1-1; no firm D call. Germline V gene sequence: CDR1 LNHDA, CDR2 SQIVND (reference sequence). The V gene lost 6 bases and the J gene lost 3 bases, with 11 bases spanning the gap. The CDR3 has 13 residues. As DNA, the CDR3 is TGTGCCAGTAGCAACATAATGGACACTGAAGCTTTCTTT. Amino acids: CASSNIMDTEAFF. The full variable domain, with the rest looked up from reference TRBV19 and TRBJ1-1, is DGGITQSPKYLFRKEGQNVTLSCEQNLNHDAMYWYRQDPGQGLRLIYYSQIVNDFQKGDIAEGYSVSREKKESFPLTVTSAQKNPTAFYLCASSNIMDTEAFFGQGTRLTVV.